The present entry profiles one T cell receptor beta chain with its context. The use of a sample-barcoded 5' primer and a J-beta primer mix characterized a second PCR of about 7 to 12 cycles. Every sample gave at least 3 million paired-end reads containing CDR3. TCRdb itself ran the 5' RACE reads through MiXCR, one entry per CDR3 protein. The data contain around 870,000 distinct CDR3 sequences, under 35% of them singletons. Donor samples were obtained from healthy Caucasian individuals from Russia, aged about 6 to 90. The sample originates from a study of blood T cells in healthy people across ages. In germline, CDR1 is MGHDK, CDR2 SYGVNS. The CDR3 sequence is 16 residues long. Trimming took 3 bases from V and 1 from J; bases not matched to a gene: 5.

This clonotype was obtained from a woman of 80 years or more in good health. V and J are TRBV25-1 and TRBJ2-2, with TRBD1 identical over 7 bases. The sequenced material came from blood. The CDR3 here is CASSDPRTGNTGELFF. Written as DNA, the CDR3 is TGTGCCAGCAGTGACCCCAGGACAGGGAACACCGGGGAGCTGTTTTTT. The whole variable domain, remainder taken from reference TRBV25-1 and TRBJ2-2, is EADIYQTPRYLVIGTGKKITLECSQTMGHDKMYWYQQDPGMELHLIHYSYGVNSTEKGDLSSESTVSRIRTEHFPLTLESARPSHTSQYLCASSDPRTGNTGELFFGEGSRLTVL.